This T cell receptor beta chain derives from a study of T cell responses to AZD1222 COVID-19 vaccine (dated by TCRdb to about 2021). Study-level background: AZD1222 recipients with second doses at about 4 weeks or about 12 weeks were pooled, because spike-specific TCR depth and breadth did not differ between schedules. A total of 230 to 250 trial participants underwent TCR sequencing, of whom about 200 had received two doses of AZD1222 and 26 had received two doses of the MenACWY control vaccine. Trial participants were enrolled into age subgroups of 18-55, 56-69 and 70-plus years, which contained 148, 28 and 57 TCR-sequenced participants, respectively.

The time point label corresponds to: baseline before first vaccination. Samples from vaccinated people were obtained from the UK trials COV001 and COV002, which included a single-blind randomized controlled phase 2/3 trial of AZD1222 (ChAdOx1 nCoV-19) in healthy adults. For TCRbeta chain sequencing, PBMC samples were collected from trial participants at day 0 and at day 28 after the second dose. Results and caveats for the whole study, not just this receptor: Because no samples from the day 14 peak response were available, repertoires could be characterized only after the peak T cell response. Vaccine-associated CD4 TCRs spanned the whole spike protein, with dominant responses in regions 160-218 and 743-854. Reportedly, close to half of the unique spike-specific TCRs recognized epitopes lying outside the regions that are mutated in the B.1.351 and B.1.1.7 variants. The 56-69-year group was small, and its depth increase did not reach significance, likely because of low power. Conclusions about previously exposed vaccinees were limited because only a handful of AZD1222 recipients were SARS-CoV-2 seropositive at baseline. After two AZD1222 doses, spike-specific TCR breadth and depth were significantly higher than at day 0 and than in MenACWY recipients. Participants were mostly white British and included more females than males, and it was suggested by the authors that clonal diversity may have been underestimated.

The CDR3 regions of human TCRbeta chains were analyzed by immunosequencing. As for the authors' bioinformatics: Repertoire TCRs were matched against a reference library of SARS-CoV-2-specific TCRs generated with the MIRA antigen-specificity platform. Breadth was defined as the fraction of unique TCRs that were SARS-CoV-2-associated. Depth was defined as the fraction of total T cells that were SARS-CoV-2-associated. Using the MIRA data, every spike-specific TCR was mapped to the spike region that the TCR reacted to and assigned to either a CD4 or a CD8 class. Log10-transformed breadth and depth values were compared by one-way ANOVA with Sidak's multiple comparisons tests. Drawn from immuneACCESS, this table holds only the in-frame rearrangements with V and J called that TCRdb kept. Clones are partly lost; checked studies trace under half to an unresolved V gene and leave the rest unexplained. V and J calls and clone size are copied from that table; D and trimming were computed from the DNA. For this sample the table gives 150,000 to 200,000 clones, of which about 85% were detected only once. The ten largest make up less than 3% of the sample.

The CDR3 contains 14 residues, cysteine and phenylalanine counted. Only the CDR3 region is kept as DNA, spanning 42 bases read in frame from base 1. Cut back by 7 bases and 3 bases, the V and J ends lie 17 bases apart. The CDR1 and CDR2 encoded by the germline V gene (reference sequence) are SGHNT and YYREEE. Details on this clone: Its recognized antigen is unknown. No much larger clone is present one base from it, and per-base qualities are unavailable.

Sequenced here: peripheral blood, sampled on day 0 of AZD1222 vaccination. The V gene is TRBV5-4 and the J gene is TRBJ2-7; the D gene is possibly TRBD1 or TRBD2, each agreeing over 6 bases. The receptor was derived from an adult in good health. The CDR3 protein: CASPLAGHYYEQYF. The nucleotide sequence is TGTGCCAGCCCTTTGGCGGGACACTACTACGAGCAGTACTTC.